The rows below give T cell receptor beta chains drawn from one sample of a study of response to subunit inactivated influenza vaccine. TCRdb recomputed calls from the RT-PCR reads with MiXCR, one row per CDR3 protein. The profile shows 450,000 to 600,000 distinct CDR3 sequences, about 17% of them singletons. Source: CD4+ T cells sorted from PBMCs, taken roughly 24 months after vaccination. The source is a man aged 45-69 years who received an inactivated influenza vaccine. The CDR3 runs from the conserved cysteine through the conserved F or W. The D gene is left open where the match is weak. Clone size, where shown, is once, few, many, or a class for clones that have expanded.

>NA|NA|TRBJ1-2|TRBV6-1
CASSQTASRSGYTF
TGTGCCAGCAGTCAGACAGCTAGTCGGAGTGGCTACACCTTC
>NA|NA|TRBJ1-2|TRBV10-3
CAISERSSYGYTF
TGTGCCATCAGTGAGCGCAGCAGCTATGGCTACACCTTC
>many|NA|TRBJ1-5|TRBV5-5
CASSLVAGSNQPQHF
TGTGCCAGCAGCTTGGTGGCAGGGAGCAATCAGCCCCAGCATTTT
>NA|TRBD1|TRBJ2-7|TRBV25-1
CASSRGTGASYEQYF
TGTGCCAGCAGTCGCGGGACAGGGGCCTCCTACGAGCAGTACTTC
>many|NA|TRBJ2-1|TRBV5-1
CASSLNVGYNEQFF
TGCGCCAGCAGCTTGAACGTAGGGTACAATGAGCAGTTCTTC
>NA|NA|TRBJ2-2|TRBV6-6
CASNSHPGELFF
TGTGCCAGCAACAGTCACCCCGGGGAGCTGTTTTTT
>NA|NA|TRBJ2-7|TRBV4-1
CASSQGQRNLYEQYF
TGCGCCAGCAGCCAAGGCCAGCGCAACTTATACGAGCAGTACTTC
>NA|NA|TRBJ2-5|TRBV20-1
CSAPPIKVKETQYF
TGCAGTGCTCCCCCCATCAAGGTCAAAGAGACCCAGTACTTC
>NA|TRBD1|TRBJ2-3|TRBV7-2
CASSPQGSFSTDTQYF
TGTGCCAGCAGTCCACAGGGGTCCTTTAGCACAGATACGCAGTATTTT
>many|NA|TRBJ1-2|TRBV18
CASSQGGLNYGYTF
TGTGCCAGCTCACAGGGGGGACTGAACTATGGCTACACCTTC
>NA|NA|TRBJ2-1|TRBV12-5
CASGLTGQSSYNEQFF
TGTGCTAGTGGTTTGACAGGCCAGAGCTCCTACAATGAGCAGTTCTTC
>many|TRBD2|TRBJ2-3|TRBV29-1
CSVAGLATDTQYF
TGCAGCGTAGCGGGACTAGCCACAGATACGCAGTATTTT
>few|TRBD1|TRBJ2-7|TRBV28
CASSWGQHYEQYF
TGTGCCAGCAGTTGGGGACAGCACTACGAGCAGTACTTC
>NA|NA|TRBJ2-1|TRBV5-1
CASSWGPVNEQFF
TGCGCCAGCAGCTGGGGCCCGGTCAATGAGCAGTTCTTC
>few|NA|TRBJ2-4|TRBV12-3/TRBV12-4
CASSLSGNIQYF
TGTGCCAGCAGTTTGAGTGGGAACATTCAGTACTTC
>many|TRBD1|TRBJ2-1|TRBV7-3
CASSSLGPGQGEMFF
TGTGCCAGCAGCTCCCTGGGCCCGGGACAGGGGGAAATGTTCTTC
>many|TRBD1|TRBJ2-5|TRBV20-1
CSARGQGQETQYF
TGCAGTGCCCGTGGACAGGGGCAAGAGACCCAGTACTTC
>few|TRBD1|TRBJ1-1|TRBV12-3/TRBV12-4
CASRTVDRVGTEAFF
TGTGCCAGCAGAACTGTTGACAGGGTGGGCACTGAAGCTTTCTTT
>few|NA|TRBJ2-3|TRBV10-3
CAITPDLLSDTQYF
TGTGCCATCACACCAGACCTTCTGTCAGATACGCAGTATTTT
>NA|NA|TRBJ2-3|TRBV15
CATSRAYTDTQYF
TGTGCCACCAGCAGAGCCTACACAGATACGCAGTATTTT
>NA|NA|TRBJ1-4|TRBV6-1
CASRRQRGSYEKLFF
TGTGCCAGCAGGCGGCAAAGGGGGTCTTATGAAAAACTGTTTTTT
>NA|TRBD1|TRBJ2-1|TRBV20-1
CSPKGRQGVGEQFF
TGCAGTCCCAAGGGGAGACAGGGAGTGGGTGAGCAGTTCTTC
>NA|TRBD1|TRBJ2-7|TRBV3-1
CASSNGQGHEQYF
TGTGCCAGCAGCAACGGACAGGGCCACGAGCAGTACTTC
>few|NA|TRBJ1-3|TRBV12-3/TRBV12-4
CASRGPGPLSGNTIYF
TGTGCCAGCAGGGGTCCGGGACCCCTCTCTGGAAACACCATATATTTT
>few|NA|TRBJ1-2|TRBV20-1
CSASPATYGYTF
TGCAGTGCTAGTCCCGCCACCTATGGCTACACCTTC
>NA|NA|TRBJ2-4|TRBV11-2
CASSLDGVGLAKNIQYF
TGTGCCAGCAGCTTAGACGGGGTCGGACTAGCCAAAAACATTCAGTACTTC
>many|TRBD1|TRBJ1-1|TRBV6-1
CASSPGTGYGPEAFF
TGTGCCAGCAGTCCCGGGACAGGGTATGGACCTGAAGCTTTCTTT
>few|NA|TRBJ1-2|TRBV10-3
CAISVRDQGYTF
TGTGCCATCAGTGTCCGGGACCAAGGCTACACCTTC
>NA|NA|TRBJ2-3|TRBV20-1
CSASQEPTQYF
TGCAGTGCTAGCCAAGAACCTACGCAGTATTTT
>many|NA|TRBJ2-7|TRBV6-1
CASSGGGGRSYEQYF
TGTGCCAGCAGCGGAGGGGGAGGGAGATCCTACGAGCAGTACTTC
>NA|TRBD2|TRBJ2-7|TRBV4-1
CASSQEATSAFYEQYF
TGCGCCAGCAGCCAAGAGGCCACTAGCGCCTTCTACGAGCAGTACTTC
>few|TRBD1|TRBJ2-1|TRBV6-4
CASSEGQGGYNEQFF
TGTGCCAGCAGTGAAGGACAGGGGGGCTACAATGAGCAGTTCTTC
>NA|NA|TRBJ1-1|TRBV12-3/TRBV12-4
CASSLGARLEAFF
TGTGCCAGCAGTTTAGGAGCCCGGCTTGAAGCTTTCTTT
>few|NA|TRBJ2-3|TRBV20-1
CSASTADTQYF
TGCAGTGCTAGCACCGCAGATACGCAGTATTTT
>few|TRBD2|TRBJ2-1|TRBV6-1
CASRGLAGGLEQFF
TGTGCCAGCAGGGGACTAGCGGGGGGGCTTGAGCAGTTCTTC
>NA|NA|TRBJ2-3|TRBV20-1
CSASEDLLTDTQYF
TGCAGTGCCTCCGAGGACCTACTCACAGATACGCAGTATTTT
>NA|TRBD1|TRBJ2-2|TRBV12-3/TRBV12-4
CASSLRGTGNTGELFF
TGTGCCAGCAGTTTACGAGGGACAGGGAACACCGGGGAGCTGTTTTTT
>NA|NA|TRBJ2-2|TRBV7-8
CASSSAGTGELFF
TGTGCCAGCAGCTCAGCGGGTACCGGGGAGCTGTTTTTT
>many|TRBD1|TRBJ2-1|TRBV5-4
CASSPLFGTGNNEQFF
TGTGCCAGCAGCCCACTATTTGGGACAGGTAACAATGAGCAGTTCTTC
>NA|TRBD1|TRBJ1-1|TRBV20-1
CSAQGQVNTEAFF
TGCAGTGCCCAGGGACAGGTGAACACTGAAGCTTTCTTT
>few|NA|TRBJ2-1|TRBV18
CASSPPGDRNNEQFF
TGTGCCAGCTCACCACCGGGGGATCGGAACAATGAGCAGTTCTTC
>NA|NA|TRBJ2-3|TRBV6-6
CASTQGTDTQYF
TGTGCCAGCACCCAGGGGACAGATACGCAGTATTTT
>few|NA|TRBJ2-5|TRBV25-1
CASSEKLETQYF
TGTGCCAGCAGTGAAAAACTAGAGACCCAGTACTTC
>few|TRBD2|TRBJ2-1|TRBV4-3
CASSQARGFSGSSYNEQFF
TGCGCCAGCAGCCAAGCGAGGGGATTTAGCGGGAGCTCCTACAATGAGCAGTTCTTC